This TCR beta chain appears in the sequencing data of a study of shared clonotypes between healthy human individuals. To note about this clone: No antigen is known for it.

General study findings and limits: Inspection by rarefaction showed sorted-subset sequencing to be incomplete despite large depth.

This CDR3 is built from 14 residues. Germline lookup yields CDR1 SQVTM and CDR2 ANQGSEA. V was clipped by 2 bases and J by 3 bases, with 13 bases between them. The table came from immunoSEQ multiplex PCR; TCRdb's copy has only in-frame clones and leaves some out. This sample has more than 2 million clones, with roughly 95% found just once. As defined, naive CD8 cells were CD45RO-negative and positively selected for CCR7, with terminally differentiated effector memory CD45RA+ cells excluded. The J gene is TRBJ1-2, the V gene TRBV29-1; no reliable D call. This TCR came from a man between 18 and 35 years old in good health. The sequencing input was naive CD8+ T cells sorted from blood. The CDR3: CSVESTVVHYGYTF. As DNA, the CDR3 is TGCAGCGTTGAAAGTACAGTTGTACACTATGGCTACACCTTC. The whole variable domain, filled in from reference TRBV29-1 and TRBJ1-2, reads SAVISQKPSRDICQRGTSLTIQCQVDSQVTMMFWYRQQPGQSLTLIATANQGSEATYESGFVIDKFPISRPNLTFSTLTVSNMSPEDSSIYLCSVESTVVHYGYTFGSGTRLTVV.